One and the same sample provided the 23 T cell receptor beta chains below, sequenced in a study of T cells in Graves' hyperthyroidism and ophthalmopathy. RNA transcripts yielded amplified TCR beta CDR3 regions. An initial round of RT-PCR targeting the TCR CDR3 relied on the HTBI primer set. TCRdb independently ran MiXCR on the multiplex PCR reads; one entry per CDR3 protein. The sample lists hundreds of thousands of distinct CDR3 sequences, about a sixth occurring once. The sequencing input was blood. These receptors all come from a woman younger than 45 with Graves' hyperthyroidism.

This clonotype was detected ten times or more. The chain uses TRBV3-1 and TRBJ1-6, with TRBD1 identical over 7 bases. Germline V gives CDR1 LGHDT, CDR2 YNNKEL (reference sequence). V lost 0 bases, J lost 8 bases, and 4 bases stayed unmatched. The length of the CDR3 is 15 residues. The CDR3 DNA follows: TGTGCCAGCAGCCAAGAAGACAGGGATGATTCACCCCTCCACTTT. Translation: CASSQEDRDDSPLHF.

The V call is TRBV4-2, the J call TRBJ1-3; 9 nucleotides match TRBD1. The CDR3 runs 18 residues. With V trimmed by 5 bases and J by 4 bases, 15 bases remained unmatched. Per the germline V gene, CDR1 is LGHNA and CDR2 is YNFKEQ. The CDR3 DNA is TGTGCCAGCAGCACGAAGACGGGACAGGGAGCATACGGAAACACCATATATTTT. Translating it yields CASSTKTGQGAYGNTIYF.

This chain connects TRBV25-1 to TRBJ1-6; TRBD1 matches 10 bases. Germline V gene data show CDR1 as MGHDK and CDR2 as SYGVNS. The CDR3 runs 15 residues. With V trimmed by 8 bases and J by 10 bases, 11 bases remained unmatched. The CDR3 coding sequence is TGTGCCAGCGGTGCACTAGGACAGGGGGAATCACCCCTCCACTTT. This sequence encodes CASGALGQGESPLHF.

This clonotype was observed a handful of times. This chain links TRBV20-1 with TRBJ2-7; the D is unclear. The CDR3 has 14 amino acids. Trimming removed 2 bases at V and 7 bases at J, with 18 bases between. The germline gives CDR1 DFQATT, CDR2 SNEGSKA (reference sequence). The CDR3 here is CSARTLGILGEQYF. CDR3 nucleotides: TGCAGTGCTAGAACTTTAGGGATCCTCGGGGAGCAGTACTTC.

This clonotype appeared many times. The J gene is TRBJ1-1, the V gene TRBV13, with 7 positions matching TRBD1. Germline V gene data show CDR1 as PRHDT and CDR2 as FYEKMQ (reference sequence). Germline trimming cut 3 bases from V and 5 bases from J; bases unmatched to any gene: 9. The CDR3 has 15 residues. This CDR3 reads CASSLRGRSGTEAFF. CDR3 coding DNA: TGTGCCAGCAGCTTGAGGGGGCGATCGGGTACTGAAGCTTTCTTT. The full variable domain, rest sourced from reference TRBV13 and TRBJ1-1, is AAGVIQSPRHLIKEKRETATLKCYPIPRHDTVYWYQQGPGQDPQFLISFYEKMQSDKGSIPDRFSAQQFSDYHSELNMSSLELGDSALYFCASSLRGRSGTEAFFGQGTRLTVV.

This clonotype was seen ten or more times. The chain is built from TRBV2 and TRBJ2-5, with D tentatively TRBD1 (6 bases). V was trimmed by 7 bases and J by 3 bases, leaving 12 bases between them. Per germline, CDR1 SNHLY and CDR2 FYNNEI. CDR3 length: 13 amino acids. The CDR3 DNA reads TGTGCCAGCAAGTCGGCAGGGGAAGAGACCCAGTACTTC. Protein sequence: CASKSAGEETQYF. Drawing the rest from reference TRBV2 and TRBJ2-5, the complete variable domain is EPEVTQTPSHQVTQMGQEVILRCVPISNHLYFYWYRQILGQKVEFLVSFYNNEISEKSEIFDDQFSVERPDGSNFTLKIRSTKLEDSAMYFCASKSAGEETQYFGPGTRLLVL.

This clonotype was counted many times. The chain is built from TRBV20-1 and TRBJ2-7; maybe TRBD1 (5 bases). Trimming took 5 bases from V and 0 from J, leaving 11 bases between them. Germline CDR1 reads DFQATT; CDR2 reads SNEGSKA (reference sequence). This CDR3 spans 13 amino acids. This CDR3 reads CSAQGRSSYEQYF. The CDR3 nucleotides are TGCAGTGCTCAGGGCAGGAGCTCCTACGAGCAGTACTTC.

This clonotype was counted a few times. The V gene is TRBV9, the J gene TRBJ2-3; 10 bases are a match to TRBD1. The CDR3 runs 16 residues. Germline CDR1 reads SGDLS; CDR2 reads YYNGEE. J lost 4 bases, V lost 4 bases, and 9 bases had no gene match. CDR3 sequence reads: CASSFQTGGPADTQYF. CDR3 sequence (DNA): TGTGCCAGCAGCTTCCAGACAGGGGGCCCCGCAGATACGCAGTATTTT.

The chain links TRBV6-1 to TRBJ2-7, with a tentative D call TRBD1 (5 bases). The germline V gene encodes CDR1 MNHNS and CDR2 SASEGT. Trimming pared 6 bases from V and 6 bases from J, leaving 15 bases between. The CDR3 has 13 amino acids. This CDR3 is CASRRSQGPEQYF. CDR3 sequence (DNA): TGTGCCAGCAGACGGAGCCAGGGTCCCGAGCAGTACTTC.

The chain has TRBV20-1 and TRBJ2-3; unclear D gene. This CDR3 comprises 11 residues. With 6 bases removed from V and 9 bases from J, the gap between germline ends came to 13 bases. The germline V gene has CDR1 DFQATT and CDR2 SNEGSKA (reference sequence). The CDR3 is CSAPLTLTQYF. DNA of the CDR3: TGCAGTGCACCCCTTACGCTCACGCAGTATTTT.

V is TRBV6-1 and J is TRBJ1-2, with 11 bases fitting TRBD1. This CDR3 is 13 amino acids long. The junction had 6 bases not matched to a gene; V was cut back by 11 bases and J by 4 bases. The germline CDR1 and CDR2 sequences are MNHNS and SASEGT. The chain's CDR3 is CASGDRGSYGYTF. The CDR3 bases are TGTGCCTCGGGGGACAGGGGGTCCTATGGCTACACCTTC.

A few counts support this clonotype. The chain links TRBV18 to TRBJ2-7; D may be TRBD1 or TRBD2 (5 bases each). The CDR3 length is 13 residues. V was shortened by 8 bases and J by 6 bases, with 17 bases between the two germline ends. Germline CDR1 is KGHSH and CDR2 is LQKENI. CDR3 region: CASARDEVGEQYF. CDR3 nucleotide sequence: TGTGCCAGCGCAAGGGACGAGGTAGGCGAGCAGTACTTC.

This clonotype was found many times. The V call is TRBV6-1, the J call TRBJ2-7; perhaps TRBD2 as D (6 bases). V lost 8 bases, J lost 2 bases, and 16 bases lay in between. Germline loops: CDR1 MNHNS, CDR2 SASEGT. This CDR3 is built from 14 residues. The CDR3 reads CASSYRDSTYEQYF. The CDR3 nucleotides are TGTGCCAGCTCCTACCGGGACTCGACCTACGAGCAGTACTTC.

A few counts support this clonotype. The V call is TRBV19, the J call TRBJ2-1; possibly TRBD2 for D (6 bases). V lost 6 bases to trimming and J lost 2 bases, with 8 bases between them. The CDR3 covers 13 residues. Germline assignment: CDR1 LNHDA and CDR2 SQIVND (reference sequence). The CDR3 region is CASSGSAYNEQFF. The CDR3 DNA reads TGTGCCAGTAGCGGGAGTGCCTACAATGAGCAGTTCTTC.

The V call is TRBV29-1, the J call TRBJ2-5, with TRBD2 matching 9 bases. With V trimmed by 7 bases and J by 3 bases, 3 bases remained unmatched. Germline-derived CDR1 and CDR2 are SQVTM and ANQGSEA. The CDR3 is made up of 12 amino acids. CDR3 nucleotides: TGCAGCGGTCGACTAGCGGAAGAGACCCAGTACTTC. This gives the protein CSGRLAEETQYF.

Regarding this clonotype: This may come from a read error, since a much larger clone is one base off. The chain uses TRBV27 and TRBJ2-5, with D tentatively TRBD1 (5 bases). The germline V gene has CDR1 MNHEY and CDR2 SMNVEV (reference sequence). This CDR3 comprises 13 residues. The CDR3: CASSVGVQEAQYF. In nucleotides, the CDR3 is TGTGCCAGCAGCGTAGGGGTCCAAGAGGCCCAGTACTTC.

The chain uses TRBV9 and TRBJ2-5; D unresolved. Trimming left V 2 bases short and J 4 bases short, with 12 bases between. CDR1 is SGDLS and CDR2 is YYNGEE in the germline V gene. The length of the CDR3 is 14 residues. The CDR3 sequence is CASSVSGASETQYF. The CDR3 DNA reads TGTGCCAGCAGCGTTTCTGGAGCTTCAGAGACCCAGTACTTC.

Turning to this clonotype: This may come from a read error, since a much larger clone is one base off. The rearrangement uses TRBV20-1 and TRBJ1-1; no clear D gene. The CDR3 totals 14 residues. Per germline, CDR1 DFQATT and CDR2 SNEGSKA (reference sequence). The CDR3 loop reads CSALMSSGYTEVFF. CDR3 DNA: TGCAGTGCGCTGATGAGCTCGGGTTACACTGAAGTTTTCTTT.

This clonotype has only a few counts. This chain links TRBV11-2 with TRBJ2-2; no firm D call. There are 13 residues in the CDR3. The germline V gene encodes CDR1 SGHAT and CDR2 FQNNGV. Trimming stripped 5 bases from V and 6 bases from J, with 10 bases between. This chain's CDR3 is CASSPVRSGELFF. The DNA of the CDR3 is TGTGCCAGCAGCCCCGTACGGTCCGGGGAGCTGTTTTTT.

Of note for this clonotype: This could be a read error, since a much larger clone is one nucleotide away. The V and J genes are TRBV6-4 and TRBJ2-3; 15 bases align to TRBD2. This CDR3 spans 17 amino acids. The germline V gene encodes CDR1 MRHNA and CDR2 SNTAGT. The CDR3 protein is CANSERRTSGREDTQYF. CDR3 DNA: TGTGCCAACAGTGAACGAAGGACTAGCGGGAGGGAAGATACGCAGTATTTT.

The J gene is TRBJ2-7, the V gene TRBV10-3; the D is unclear. The CDR3 is made up of 14 amino acids. Per the germline V gene, CDR1 is ENHRY and CDR2 is SYGVKD. V lost 3 bases to trimming and J lost 4 bases, with 13 bases between them. The CDR3 DNA is TGTGCCATCAGTGAAGTGTGGTCCGAATACGAGCAGTACTTC. This gives the protein CAISEVWSEYEQYF.

This clonotype was found a few times. V usage is TRBV12-3 or TRBV12-4 and J usage is TRBJ1-3; no definite D call. The V and J ends lost 5 bases and 4 bases respectively, with 9 bases between them. The CDR3 contains 13 residues. This chain's CDR3 is CASSLPGGNTIYF. The CDR3 coding sequence is TGTGCCAGCAGTCTCCCCGGGGGAAACACCATATATTTT.

This clonotype turned up a few times. The chain employs TRBV5-5 and TRBJ2-2; D uncertain. The CDR3 consists of 15 residues. The V end lost 1 base, the J end lost 3 bases, and 10 bases lay between the germline ends. Germline loops: CDR1 SGHKS, CDR2 YYEKEE (reference sequence). The CDR3 loop is CASSLYSRDTGELFF. In nucleotides, the CDR3 is TGTGCCAGCAGCTTGTACAGTCGGGACACCGGGGAGCTGTTTTTT.